These T cell receptor beta chains were read from a single sample in a study of T cell responses to AZD1222 COVID-19 vaccine. TCRdb keeps only in-frame clones here, not all; method: immunoSEQ multiplex PCR. The table has fewer than 80,000 clones, around 79% seen once; the top ten hold approximately 23%. This material consisted of peripheral blood, taken on day 0 of MenACWY control vaccination. Every receptor here comes from an adult in good health. CDR3s include the opening cysteine and the closing phenylalanine or tryptophan. A D gene is named only where the DNA matches it firmly. Part of the rows lack a size; the others show once, few, many or a class for expanded clones.

clone_size	v_call	d_call	j_call	cdr3_nt	cdr3_aa
NA	TRBV18	TRBD1	TRBJ1-3	TGTGCCAGCTCACGGACCGTCCGGGACAGTGGAAACACCATATATTTT	CASSRTVRDSGNTIYF
NA	TRBV5-1	NA	TRBJ2-3	TGCGCCAGCAGCTTTTGGGCCCTTCCCACCACAGATACGCAGTATTTT	CASSFWALPTTDTQYF
NA	TRBV2	TRBD2	TRBJ2-2	TGTGCCAGCTCCGGGACTAGCGGAGCGGGGGGGGAGCTGTTTTTT	CASSGTSGAGGELFF
once	TRBV7-8	NA	TRBJ2-7	TGTGCCAGCAGCTTGAACTGGGGGCTCGGTTACGAGCAGTACTTC	CASSLNWGLGYEQYF
NA	TRBV12-5	NA	TRBJ1-4	TGTGCTAGTGGTTTAGGAACGCCGAATGAAAAACTGTTTTTT	CASGLGTPNEKLFF
NA	TRBV2	NA	TRBJ2-5	TGTGCCAGCAGACCCCGTATAGGATTAGGGGAGACCCAGTACTTC	CASRPRIGLGETQYF
NA	TRBV5-1	NA	TRBJ2-1	TGCGCCAGCAGCTTGTTTCGGGGATTGGGCAATGAGCAGTTCTTC	CASSLFRGLGNEQFF
NA	TRBV2	NA	TRBJ1-5	TGTGCCAGCAACCGGGCCCAAGGGAGCAATCAGCCCCAGCATTTT	CASNRAQGSNQPQHF
NA	TRBV5-4	TRBD2	TRBJ2-7	TGTGCCAGCAGCTTGCCAACCCTAGCGGGAGTAGAGCAGTACTTC	CASSLPTLAGVEQYF
NA	TRBV5-1	NA	TRBJ2-1	TGCGCCAGCAGCTCCAGTAGAAGTCAATTCAATGAGCAGTTCTTC	CASSSSRSQFNEQFF
NA	TRBV30	NA	TRBJ1-1	TGTGCCTGGAGTGTCGGGACGACAGCAAACACTGAAGCTTTCTTT	CAWSVGTTANTEAFF
NA	TRBV28	TRBD1	TRBJ2-2	TGTGCCAGCAGTCCGGACAGGGCGAACACCGGGGAGCTGTTTTTT	CASSPDRANTGELFF
NA	TRBV19	TRBD1	TRBJ2-7	TGTGCCAGTAGTATGGGACAGGGGAACGAGCAGTACTTC	CASSMGQGNEQYF
few	TRBV5-4	NA	TRBJ1-2	TGTGCCAGCAGCTTGGAAGTGCCTTCGGGAGGCTACACCTTC	CASSLEVPSGGYTF
NA	TRBV5-1	NA	TRBJ2-2	TGCGCCAGCAGCTTGAGTGGCACCGGGGAGCTGTTTTTT	CASSLSGTGELFF
NA	TRBV29-1	TRBD1	TRBJ1-1	TGCAGCGCCGGGACAGGGACCGTAGAAGCTTTCTTT	CSAGTGTVEAFF
NA	TRBV7-2	NA	TRBJ2-7	TGTGCCAGCAGCTTTAACATGGGCGAGCAGTACTTC	CASSFNMGEQYF
NA	TRBV28	TRBD1	TRBJ1-4	TGTGCCAGCAGTCGGTTGGACAGGACTAATGAAAAACTGTTTTTT	CASSRLDRTNEKLFF
NA	TRBV19	TRBD1	TRBJ2-1	TGTGCCAGTAAGCCGGGACAGTTATACAATGAGCAGTTCTTC	CASKPGQLYNEQFF
NA	TRBV18	NA	TRBJ2-4	TGTGCCAGCTCACCCCAGGTAGGACGGGACATTCAGTACTTC	CASSPQVGRDIQYF
NA	TRBV18	NA	TRBJ2-2	TGTGCCAGCTCGAAGGGTACCGGGGAGCTGTTTTTT	CASSKGTGELFF
NA	TRBV27	NA	TRBJ2-1	TGTGCCAGCAGTGCCGCCGGTTTCGGGTCTTACAATGAGCAGTTCTTC	CASSAAGFGSYNEQFF
NA	TRBV12-3/TRBV12-4	NA	TRBJ1-1	TGTGCCAGCAGTTTACCAGGGTCCACTGAAGCTTTCTTT	CASSLPGSTEAFF
NA	TRBV7-8	TRBD2	TRBJ2-7	TGTGCCAGCAGCTTAGTAGCGGGAGGCCTTTACGAGCAGTACTTC	CASSLVAGGLYEQYF
NA	TRBV9	NA	TRBJ1-1	TGTGCCAGCAGCGTAGGTTGGTGGGGCACTGAAGCTTTCTTT	CASSVGWWGTEAFF